This is a list of T cell receptor beta chains from one sample in a study of T cell changes during pregnancy in multiple sclerosis. Generated by immunoSEQ multiplex PCR, the TCRdb table keeps only in-frame clones and is missing some. The sample consists of about 36,000 clones, roughly nine tenths of them appearing once. The specimen was CD4+ T cells from peripheral blood mononuclear cells, collected after pregnancy. Receptor source: a female donor with multiple sclerosis, enrolled in a pregnancy study. Each CDR3 is given with its conserved first and last residue. D genes are given only for firm matches. Where a row states a size, it is once, few, many or the class of an expanded clone; other rows omit it.

CDR3 DNA	CDR3 protein	D gene	clone size	V gene	J gene
TGTGCCAGCAGCCCTAGGCGACGACTCGCAACTAATGAAAAACTGTTTTTT	CASSPRRRLATNEKLFF	NA	NA	TRBV11-1	TRBJ1-4
TGCGCCAGCAGCTTGGAGACAGGCTTTGATCAGCCCCAGCATTTT	CASSLETGFDQPQHF	NA	NA	TRBV5-1	TRBJ1-5
TGTGCCAGCAGTTACAGCCCGGGTGGATCTGGAAACACCATATATTTT	CASSYSPGGSGNTIYF	NA	NA	TRBV6-5	TRBJ1-3
TGTGCCAGTACCCCAAGGGGCAGGGGGGTCAATCAGCCCCAGCATTTT	CASTPRGRGVNQPQHF	TRBD1	NA	TRBV19	TRBJ1-5
TGTGCCAGCAGCTCGGACAGCTTTTATGGCTACACCTTC	CASSSDSFYGYTF	NA	NA	TRBV5-4	TRBJ1-2
TGTGCCACCAGCAGAGATGGGACAGGGATCTCCTACGAGCAGTACTTC	CATSRDGTGISYEQYF	TRBD1	NA	TRBV15	TRBJ2-7
TGTGCCAGCAGCGTAGGTGAGGGACGAAGGACAGCTTCCTACAATGAGCAGTTCTTC	CASSVGEGRRTASYNEQFF	NA	NA	TRBV9	TRBJ2-1
TGTGCCAGCAGCCTCAGGGGGCAGTCCCGATACAATGAGCAGTTCTTC	CASSLRGQSRYNEQFF	TRBD1	NA	TRBV2	TRBJ2-1
TGTGCCAGTAGCCGAGGGACTAGCGGGAGGGCCTTGACAGATACGCAGTATTTT	CASSRGTSGRALTDTQYF	TRBD2	NA	TRBV19	TRBJ2-3
TGTGCCAGCAGCTTACTCCTCCCTGGGGCCAACGTCCTGACTTTC	CASSLLLPGANVLTF	NA	NA	TRBV7-3	TRBJ2-6
TGTGCCAGTAGTACCGACAGGGGGGCCTATGGCTACACCTTC	CASSTDRGAYGYTF	TRBD1	once	TRBV19	TRBJ1-2
TGTGCCAGCTCACCTACGACAGGGGGAGGAAACACCATATATTTT	CASSPTTGGGNTIYF	TRBD1	NA	TRBV18	TRBJ1-3
TGCGCCAGCAGCTTGGGGGGGCGGACACACACAAGCTCCTACGAGCAGTACTTC	CASSLGGRTHTSSYEQYF	NA	NA	TRBV5-1	TRBJ2-7
TGTGCCAGCAGTTTCATTGCAGGGCGGCAGGACGAGCAGTACTTC	CASSFIAGRQDEQYF	NA	NA	TRBV27	TRBJ2-7
TGTGCCAGCAGCCAAGATGTCGCAGATTCACCCCTCCACTTT	CASSQDVADSPLHF	NA	few	TRBV4-2	TRBJ1-6
TGTGCCAGCAGTTCCTTCTTGGGAGGAGGGGCAGATACGCAGTATTTT	CASSSFLGGGADTQYF	NA	NA	TRBV27	TRBJ2-3
TGTGCCAGCAGCGTAGATTTCCCCGGACAGCTAAGGGGGGAGCTGTTTTTT	CASSVDFPGQLRGELFF	NA	NA	TRBV9	TRBJ2-2